The text below deals with one TCR beta chain. Stated treatment: preoperative locoregional IRX-2 cytokine immunotherapy. This phase Ib study tested locoregional IRX-2 cytokine immunotherapy given before surgery. These data come from a study of preoperative IRX-2 immunotherapy in early breast cancer. Measured with immunoSEQ multiplex PCR; TCRdb has only the in-frame clones, and not every one. The data hold tens of thousands of clones, with 85% to 95% observed a single time. Trimming shortened V by 0 bases and J by 8 bases, and 8 bases separated the two germline ends. CDR3 length equals 13 residues. Germline assignment: CDR1 SGHRS and CDR2 YFSETQ.

The source of this sequence is a human donor with breast cancer. The chain has TRBV5-1 and TRBJ1-4; D is undetermined. The specimen comprised tumor tissue, sampled after IRX-2 immunotherapy. The CDR3 here is CASSLGTVEKLFF. The CDR3 DNA is TGCGCCAGCAGCTTGGGTACGGTGGAAAAACTGTTTTTT.